A single T cell receptor beta chain is shown here with its context. This sample was taken from a study of T cell changes during pregnancy in multiple sclerosis. Assay: immunoSEQ multiplex PCR; the TCRdb copy retains only in-frame clones and omits some. Here the sample spans approximately 39,000 clones, 90% being singletons. The CDR3 runs to 17 residues. The V segment lost 3 bases and the J segment 6 bases; nucleotides outside the gene matches: 10. Germline V CDR1 and CDR2: LGHNA, YNFKEQ. Source: CD4+ T cells from peripheral blood mononuclear cells, taken in the second trimester of pregnancy. The receptor comes from a female donor with multiple sclerosis, enrolled in a pregnancy study. The rearrangement links TRBV4-2 to TRBJ2-7, with 14 nucleotides matching TRBD2. For the CDR3, the DNA is TGTGCCAGCAGCCAGCCGGGACTAGCGGGAGTCGGGGGCGAGCAGTACTTC. Protein sequence: CASSQPGLAGVGGEQYF.